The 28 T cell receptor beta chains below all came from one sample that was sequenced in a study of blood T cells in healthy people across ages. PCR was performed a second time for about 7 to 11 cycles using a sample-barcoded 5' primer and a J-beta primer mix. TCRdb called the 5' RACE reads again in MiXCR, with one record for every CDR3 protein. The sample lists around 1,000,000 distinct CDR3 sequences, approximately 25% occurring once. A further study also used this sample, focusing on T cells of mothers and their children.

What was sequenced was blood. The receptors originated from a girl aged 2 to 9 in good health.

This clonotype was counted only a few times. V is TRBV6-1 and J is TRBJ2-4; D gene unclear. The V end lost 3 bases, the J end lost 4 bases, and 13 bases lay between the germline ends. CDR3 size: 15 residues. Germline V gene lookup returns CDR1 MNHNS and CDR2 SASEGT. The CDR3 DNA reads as TGTGCCAGCAGTGAGTGGTCGGTGGGGAAAAACATTCAGTACTTC. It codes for CASSEWSVGKNIQYF.

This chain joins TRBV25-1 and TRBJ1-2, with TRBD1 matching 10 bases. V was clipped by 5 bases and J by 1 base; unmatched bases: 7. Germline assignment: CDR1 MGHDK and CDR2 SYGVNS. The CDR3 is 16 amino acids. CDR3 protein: CASSSAGTGVNYGYTF. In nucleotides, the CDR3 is TGTGCCAGCAGTTCCGCCGGGACAGGGGTTAACTATGGCTACACCTTC.

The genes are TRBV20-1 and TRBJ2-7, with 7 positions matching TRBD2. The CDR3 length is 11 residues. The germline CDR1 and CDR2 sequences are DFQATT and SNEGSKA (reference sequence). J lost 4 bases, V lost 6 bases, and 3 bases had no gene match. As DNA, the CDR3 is TGCAGTGCAGGGGAGGGTTACGAGCAGTACTTC. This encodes CSAGEGYEQYF.

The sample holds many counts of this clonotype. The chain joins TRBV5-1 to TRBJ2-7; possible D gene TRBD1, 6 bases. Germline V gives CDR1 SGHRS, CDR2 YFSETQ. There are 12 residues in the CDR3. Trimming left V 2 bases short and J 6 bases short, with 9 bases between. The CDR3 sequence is CASSFTGFEQYF. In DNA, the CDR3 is TGCGCCAGCAGCTTTACAGGGTTCGAGCAGTACTTC.

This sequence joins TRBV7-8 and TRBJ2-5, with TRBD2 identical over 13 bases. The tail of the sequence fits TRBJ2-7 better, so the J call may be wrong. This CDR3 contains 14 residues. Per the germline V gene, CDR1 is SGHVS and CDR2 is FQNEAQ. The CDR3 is CASRRLAGGYEQYF. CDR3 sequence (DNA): TGTGCCAGCAGAAGACTAGCGGGGGGCTACGAGCAGTACTTC.

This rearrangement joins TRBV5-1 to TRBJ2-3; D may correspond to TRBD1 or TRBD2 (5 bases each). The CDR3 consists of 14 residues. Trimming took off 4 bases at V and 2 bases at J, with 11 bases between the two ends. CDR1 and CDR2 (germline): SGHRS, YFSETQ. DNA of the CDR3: TGCGCCAGCAGCACGGGACGGTCCACAGATACGCAGTATTTT. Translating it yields CASSTGRSTDTQYF.

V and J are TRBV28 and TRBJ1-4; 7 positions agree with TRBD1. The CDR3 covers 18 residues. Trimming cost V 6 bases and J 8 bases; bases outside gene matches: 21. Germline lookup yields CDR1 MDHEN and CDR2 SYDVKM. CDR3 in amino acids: CASRAMPRDRFRKEKLFF. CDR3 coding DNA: TGTGCCAGCAGGGCGATGCCCCGGGACAGATTTAGGAAAGAAAAACTGTTTTTT.

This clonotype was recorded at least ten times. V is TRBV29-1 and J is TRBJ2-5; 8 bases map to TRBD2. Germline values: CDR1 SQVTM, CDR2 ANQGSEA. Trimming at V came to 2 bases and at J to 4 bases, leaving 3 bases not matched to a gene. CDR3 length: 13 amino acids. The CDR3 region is CSVEREGPETQYF. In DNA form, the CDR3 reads TGCAGCGTTGAACGGGAGGGGCCAGAGACCCAGTACTTC.

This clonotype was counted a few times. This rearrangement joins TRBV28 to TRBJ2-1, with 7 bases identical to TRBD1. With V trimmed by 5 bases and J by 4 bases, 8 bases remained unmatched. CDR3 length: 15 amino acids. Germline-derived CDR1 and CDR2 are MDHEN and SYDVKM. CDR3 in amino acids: CASSKTGTVYNEQFF. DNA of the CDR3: TGTGCCAGCAGTAAAACCGGGACAGTATACAATGAGCAGTTCTTC.

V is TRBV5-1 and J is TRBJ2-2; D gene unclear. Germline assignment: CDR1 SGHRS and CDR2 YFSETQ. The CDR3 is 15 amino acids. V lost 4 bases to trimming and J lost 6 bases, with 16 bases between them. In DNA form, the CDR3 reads TGCGCCAGCAGCCTGGAAGGGCGCAGGTCCGGGGAGCTGTTTTTT. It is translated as CASSLEGRRSGELFF.

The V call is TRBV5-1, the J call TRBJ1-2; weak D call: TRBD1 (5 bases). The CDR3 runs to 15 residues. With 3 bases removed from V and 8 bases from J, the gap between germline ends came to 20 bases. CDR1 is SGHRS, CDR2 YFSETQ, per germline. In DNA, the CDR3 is TGCGCCAGCAGCTCCGGGACGGGAGAAAGGTGGGGCTACACCTTC. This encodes CASSSGTGERWGYTF.

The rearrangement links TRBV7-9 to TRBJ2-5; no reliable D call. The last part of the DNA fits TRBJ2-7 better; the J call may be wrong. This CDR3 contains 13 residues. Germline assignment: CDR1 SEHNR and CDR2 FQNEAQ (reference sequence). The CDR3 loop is CASSPPANNEQYF. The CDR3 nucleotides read TGTGCCAGCAGCCCCCCCGCAAATAACGAGCAGTACTTC.

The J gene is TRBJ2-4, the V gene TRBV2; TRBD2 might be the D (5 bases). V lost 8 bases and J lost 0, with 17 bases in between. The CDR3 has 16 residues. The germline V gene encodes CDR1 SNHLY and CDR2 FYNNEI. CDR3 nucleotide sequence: TGTGCCAGCTTATTTGGTTCGGGGAGAGCCAAAAACATTCAGTACTTC. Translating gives CASLFGSGRAKNIQYF. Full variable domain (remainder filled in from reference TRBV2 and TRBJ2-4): EPEVTQTPSHQVTQMGQEVILRCVPISNHLYFYWYRQILGQKVEFLVSFYNNEISEKSEIFDDQFSVERPDGSNFTLKIRSTKLEDSAMYFCASLFGSGRAKNIQYFGAGTRLSVL.

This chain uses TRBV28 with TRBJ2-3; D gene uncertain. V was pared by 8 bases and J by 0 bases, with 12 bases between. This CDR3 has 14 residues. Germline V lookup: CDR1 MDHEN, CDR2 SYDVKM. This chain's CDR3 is CASSIAPSTDTQYF. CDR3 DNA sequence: TGTGCCAGCTCTATAGCTCCTAGCACAGATACGCAGTATTTT.

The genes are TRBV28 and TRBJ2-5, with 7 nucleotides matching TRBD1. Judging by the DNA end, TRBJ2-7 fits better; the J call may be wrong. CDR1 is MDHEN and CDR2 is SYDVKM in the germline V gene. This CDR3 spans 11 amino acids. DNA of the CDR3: TGTGCTACGCAGGGGGTCTACGAGCAGTACTTC. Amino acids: CATQGVYEQYF.

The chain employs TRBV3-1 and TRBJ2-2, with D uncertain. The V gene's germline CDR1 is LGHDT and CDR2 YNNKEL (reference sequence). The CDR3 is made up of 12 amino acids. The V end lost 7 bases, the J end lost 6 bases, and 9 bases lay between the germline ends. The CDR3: CASITTAGELFF. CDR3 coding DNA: TGTGCCAGCATCACCACGGCCGGGGAGCTGTTTTTT. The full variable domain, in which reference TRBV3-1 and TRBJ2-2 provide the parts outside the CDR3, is DTAVSQTPKYLVTQMGNDKSIKCEQNLGHDTMYWYKQDSKKFLKIMFSYNNKELIINETVPNRFSPKSPDKAHLNLHINSLELGDSAVYFCASITTAGELFFGEGSRLTVL.

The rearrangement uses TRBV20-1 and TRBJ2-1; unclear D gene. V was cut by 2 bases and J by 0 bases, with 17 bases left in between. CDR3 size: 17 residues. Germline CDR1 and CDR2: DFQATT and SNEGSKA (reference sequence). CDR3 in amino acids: CSARHYGTASSYNEQFF. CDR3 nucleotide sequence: TGCAGTGCTAGACACTATGGTACGGCGAGCTCCTACAATGAGCAGTTCTTC.

CDR3 sequence reads: CASSGTGGQEHEQYF. The CDR3 coding sequence is TGTGCCAGCAGCGGGACGGGAGGTCAAGAGCACGAGCAGTACTTC. The chain employs TRBV7-2 and TRBJ2-7; 7 positions agree with TRBD2. CDR1 SGHTA and CDR2 FQGNSA come from the germline V gene. CDR3 length: 15 residues. With V trimmed by 5 bases and J by 5 bases, 12 bases remained unmatched.

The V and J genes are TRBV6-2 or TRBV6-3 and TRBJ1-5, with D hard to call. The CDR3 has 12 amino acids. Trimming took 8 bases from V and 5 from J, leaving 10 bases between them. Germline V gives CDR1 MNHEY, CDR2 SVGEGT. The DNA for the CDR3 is TGTGCCAGCTCACGGGGATATCAGCCCCAGCATTTT. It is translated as CASSRGYQPQHF.

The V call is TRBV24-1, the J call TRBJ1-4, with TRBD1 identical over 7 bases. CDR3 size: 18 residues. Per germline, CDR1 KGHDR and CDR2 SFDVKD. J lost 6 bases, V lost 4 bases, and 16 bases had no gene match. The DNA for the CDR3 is TGTGCCACCAGTGACTCCGGGACAGCCGCTCCGCACCATGAAAAACTGTTTTTT. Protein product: CATSDSGTAAPHHEKLFF.

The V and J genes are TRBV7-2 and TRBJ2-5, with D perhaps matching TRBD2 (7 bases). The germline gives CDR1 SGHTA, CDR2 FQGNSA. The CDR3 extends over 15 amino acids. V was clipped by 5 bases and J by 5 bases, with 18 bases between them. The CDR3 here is CASSARRGAGETQYF. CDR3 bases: TGTGCCAGCAGCGCCCGACGGGGGGCGGGGGAGACCCAGTACTTC.

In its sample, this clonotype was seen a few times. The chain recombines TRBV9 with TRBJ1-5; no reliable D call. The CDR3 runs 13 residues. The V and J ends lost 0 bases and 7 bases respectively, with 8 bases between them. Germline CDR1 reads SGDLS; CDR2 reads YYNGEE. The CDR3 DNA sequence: TGTGCCAGCAGCGTAGATATGGTACAGCCCCAGCATTTT. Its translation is CASSVDMVQPQHF.

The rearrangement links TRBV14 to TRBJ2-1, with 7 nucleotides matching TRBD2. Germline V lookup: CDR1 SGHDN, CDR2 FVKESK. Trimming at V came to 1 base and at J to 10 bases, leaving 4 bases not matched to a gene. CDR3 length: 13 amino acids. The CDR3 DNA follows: TGTGCCAGCAGCCAAGTACCGGGAGGAGAGCAGTTCTTC. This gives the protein CASSQVPGGEQFF.

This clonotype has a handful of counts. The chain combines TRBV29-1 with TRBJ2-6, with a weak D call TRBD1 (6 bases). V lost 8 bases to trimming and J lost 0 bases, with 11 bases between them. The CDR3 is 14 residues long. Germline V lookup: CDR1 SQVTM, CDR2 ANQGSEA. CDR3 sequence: CSFAGDSGANVLTF. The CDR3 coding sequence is TGCAGCTTCGCAGGGGACTCTGGGGCCAACGTCCTGACTTTC.

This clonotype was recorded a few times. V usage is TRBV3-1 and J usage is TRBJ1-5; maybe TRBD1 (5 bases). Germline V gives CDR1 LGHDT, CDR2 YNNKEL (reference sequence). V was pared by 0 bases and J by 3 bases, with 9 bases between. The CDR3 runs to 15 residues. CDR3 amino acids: CASSQDRGLNQPQHF. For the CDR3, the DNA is TGTGCCAGCAGCCAAGACCGGGGCCTCAATCAGCCCCAGCATTTT.

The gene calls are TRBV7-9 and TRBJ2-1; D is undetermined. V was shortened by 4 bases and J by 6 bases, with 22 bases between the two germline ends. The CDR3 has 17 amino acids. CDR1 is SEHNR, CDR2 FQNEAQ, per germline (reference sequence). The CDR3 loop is CASSSGTKRESSNEQFF. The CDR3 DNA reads TGTGCCAGCAGCTCCGGAACGAAGCGTGAATCCAGCAATGAGCAGTTCTTC.

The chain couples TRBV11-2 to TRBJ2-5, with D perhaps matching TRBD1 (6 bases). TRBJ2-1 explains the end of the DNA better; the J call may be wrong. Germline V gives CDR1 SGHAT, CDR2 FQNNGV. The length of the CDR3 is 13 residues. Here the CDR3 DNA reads TGTGCCAGCAGCTTAGTGGACAGTGGTGAGCAGTTCTTC. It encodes CASSLVDSGEQFF.

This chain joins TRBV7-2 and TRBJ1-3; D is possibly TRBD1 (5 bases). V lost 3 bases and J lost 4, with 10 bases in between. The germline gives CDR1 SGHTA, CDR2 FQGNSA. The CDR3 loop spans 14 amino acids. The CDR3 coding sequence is TGTGCCAGCAGCTTCTTTGGGACCGGAAACACCATATATTTT. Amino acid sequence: CASSFFGTGNTIYF.